A single sample gave rise to the 8 T cell receptor beta chains below, sequenced in a study of T cells in Graves' hyperthyroidism and ophthalmopathy. What was amplified from RNA transcripts were TCR beta CDR3 regions. HTBI primers were employed in a first-round RT-PCR of the TCR CDR3. TCRdb independently ran MiXCR on the multiplex PCR reads; one entry per CDR3 protein. The sample lists a few hundred thousand distinct CDR3 sequences; about 15% were seen once. The sequencing sample was made of blood. The receptors were sampled from a woman under 40 with Graves' hyperthyroidism.

This clonotype has just a few counts. The J gene is TRBJ2-7, the V gene TRBV18; 11 bases match TRBD2. V shed 3 bases and J 1 base; nucleotides not matched to a gene: 5. There are 16 residues in the CDR3. Germline CDR1 KGHSH, CDR2 LQKENI. CDR3 protein: CASSPPGTSGSYEQYF. In nucleotides, the CDR3 is TGTGCCAGCTCACCGCCCGGGACTAGCGGATCCTACGAGCAGTACTTC.

Ten or more counts support this clonotype. V usage is TRBV2 and J usage is TRBJ2-3; no clear D gene. Trimming shortened V by 5 bases and J by 3 bases, and 12 bases separated the two germline ends. Germline V gene sequence: CDR1 SNHLY, CDR2 FYNNEI. The CDR3 is 14 amino acids. The CDR3 sequence is CASSRSAGTDTQYF. CDR3 sequence (DNA): TGTGCCAGCAGTCGGAGCGCTGGAACAGATACGCAGTATTTT.

The chain joins TRBV6-5 to TRBJ1-1; D not resolved. Trimming removed 0 bases from V and 8 bases from J, with 7 bases in between. Looked up from germline, CDR1 is MNHEY and CDR2 is SVGAGI. The CDR3 spans 12 residues. CDR3 sequence (DNA): TGTGCCAGCAGTTACTCTCCGGGGGAAGCTTTCTTT. It encodes CASSYSPGEAFF.

This clonotype was recorded a few times. The CDR3 is CASSQAPLAKNIQYF. The CDR3 nucleotides are TGTGCCAGCAGCCAAGCCCCCCTAGCCAAAAACATTCAGTACTTC. The chain links TRBV3-1 to TRBJ2-4; the D is unclear. The CDR3 consists of 15 residues. Germline V gene sequence: CDR1 LGHDT, CDR2 YNNKEL (reference sequence). The V end lost 1 base, the J end lost 0 bases, and 7 bases lay between the germline ends.

There are many counts of this clonotype. The chain carries TRBV18 and TRBJ2-7; 7 nucleotides match TRBD1. The V and J ends lost 2 bases and 0 bases, in that order; junction bases with no gene match: 1. Germline assignment: CDR1 KGHSH and CDR2 LQKENI. This CDR3 spans 14 amino acids. The CDR3 region has the DNA TGTGCCAGCTCACCAAGGGACAGCTCCTACGAGCAGTACTTC. This codes for CASSPRDSSYEQYF.

The V and J genes are TRBV5-1 and TRBJ1-5, with 7 bases aligning to TRBD1. With V trimmed by 0 bases and J by 3 bases, 3 bases remained unmatched. The CDR3 covers 15 residues. The V gene's germline CDR1 is SGHRS and CDR2 YFSETQ. Written as DNA, the CDR3 is TGCGCCAGCAGCTTGGGGGGACAGTTCAATCAGCCCCAGCATTTT. Protein: CASSLGGQFNQPQHF. Full variable domain (rest looked up from reference TRBV5-1 and TRBJ1-5): KAGVTQTPRYLIKTRGQQVTLSCSPISGHRSVSWYQQTPGQGLQFLFEYFSETQRNKGNFPGRFSGRQFSNSRSEMNVSTLELGDSALYLCASSLGGQFNQPQHFGDGTRLSIL.

This clonotype was detected a few times. This rearrangement joins TRBV20-1 to TRBJ2-3; D call uncertain. Germline-derived CDR1 and CDR2 are DFQATT and SNEGSKA (reference sequence). Trimming took off 1 base at V and 1 base at J, with 9 bases between the two ends. This CDR3 is built from 14 residues. Here the CDR3 reads CSARASLGTDTQYF. CDR3 sequence (DNA): TGCAGTGCTAGAGCCAGCTTAGGCACAGATACGCAGTATTTT.

V and J are TRBV9 and TRBJ2-1; D is unresolved. The germline V and J ends were trimmed by 0 bases and 8 bases, with 3 bases remaining between them. CDR1 SGDLS and CDR2 YYNGEE come from the germline V gene. The CDR3 covers 11 residues. The CDR3 sequence: CASSVADEQFF. CDR3 nucleotide sequence: TGTGCCAGCAGCGTAGCGGATGAGCAGTTCTTC.